Following are 30 T cell receptor beta chains from one sample sequenced in a study of CD8 T cells in ankylosing spondylitis (TCRdb year 2017). Overall study results and their limits: Blood from ankylosing spondylitis patients appeared to be characterized by a TCR beta motif made up of fewer than ten highly homologous amino acid variants.

Their target antigens are unknown. Libraries came from 5' RACE. The sequencing machine was an Illumina HiSeq 2500. TCRdb trimmed public reads at Q25 via fastp, called clones via MiXCR and kept in-frame beta chains. All rows with the same CDR3 protein become a single entry with the most common DNA and genes. The sample table contains 400,000 to 450,000 distinct CDR3 sequences; only one count was recorded for roughly a sixth of them. The top ten constitute over 0.9% of the sample. The material sequenced was blood, either unsorted or a sorted T cell fraction (not recorded which). These receptors were collected from a male donor with ankylosing spondylitis.

This clonotype was detected only a few times. The CDR3 protein is CASSQSKVRGPNTEAFF. The CDR3 DNA is TGTGCCAGCAGCCAATCAAAGGTTAGGGGTCCGAACACTGAAGCTTTCTTT. The V gene is TRBV14, the J gene TRBJ1-1; D perhaps matches TRBD1 (5 bases). Trimming took 2 bases from V and 1 from J, leaving 17 bases between them. This CDR3 has 17 residues. Germline lookup yields CDR1 SGHDN and CDR2 FVKESK.

This clonotype was picked up a small number of times. This chain uses TRBV28 with TRBJ1-3; 7 bases map to TRBD1. Germline CDR1 and CDR2: MDHEN and SYDVKM. This CDR3 region has 17 residues. Trimming cost V 1 base and J 0 bases; bases outside gene matches: 6. Here the CDR3 reads CASSLFTGVGSGNTIYF. The CDR3 DNA is TGTGCCAGCAGTTTATTTACAGGGGTAGGCTCTGGAAACACCATATATTTT.

This sequence joins TRBV10-2 and TRBJ1-5; 7 bases are shared with TRBD1. CDR1 and CDR2 from the germline V gene are WSHSY and SAAADI. With V trimmed by 6 bases and J by 6 bases, 5 bases remained unmatched. This CDR3 has 13 residues. The CDR3 sequence is CASRAQGSQPQHF. The CDR3 nucleotides are TGCGCCAGCAGAGCACAGGGGAGTCAGCCCCAGCATTTT.

This clonotype has ten or more counts. The chain is built from TRBV4-1 and TRBJ1-1; D is uncertain. Germline values: CDR1 MGHRA, CDR2 YSYEKL. The CDR3 length is 18 residues. The V and J ends lost 1 base and 2 bases respectively, with 20 bases between them. Here the CDR3 reads CASSQGILSRTLNTEAFF. CDR3 sequence (DNA): TGCGCCAGCAGCCAAGGTATTTTGTCTAGGACGTTAAACACTGAAGCTTTCTTT.

This clonotype was detected ten times or more. The rearrangement uses TRBV12-3 or TRBV12-4 and TRBJ1-4; D gene ambiguous. V was clipped by 6 bases and J by 6 bases, with 14 bases between them. The CDR3 runs 14 residues. CDR3 bases: TGTGCCAGCAGCTCTGACATGTACGATGAAAAACTGTTTTTT. Translation gives CASSSDMYDEKLFF.

This clonotype was observed a few times. This chain connects TRBV5-5 to TRBJ2-2, with 11 bases lining up with TRBD2. The V gene end was trimmed by 4 bases and the J gene end by 5 bases; junction bases not matched to a gene: 4. The CDR3 covers 15 residues. Germline V lookup: CDR1 SGHKS, CDR2 YYEKEE (reference sequence). CDR3 nucleotides: TGTGCCAGCAGCCCAACTAGCGGGGGAACCGGGGAGCTGTTTTTT. Protein sequence: CASSPTSGGTGELFF.

The rearrangement uses TRBV21-1 and TRBJ2-1; TRBD2, as called in the table, went unchecked against the DNA. TRBV21-1 is a recognized pseudogene. CDR3 length equals 15 residues. The DNA for the CDR3 is TGTGCCAGCAGCGGGAGCGGGGCTACTTACAATGAGCAGTTCTTC. Protein: CASSGSGATYNEQFF.

This clonotype has a count of ten or more. The chain links TRBV6-1 to TRBJ1-2; 9 nucleotides line up with TRBD1. Trimming removed 5 bases from V and 2 bases from J; junction bases left unmatched: 3. Germline V gene lookup returns CDR1 MNHNS and CDR2 SASEGT. The CDR3 contains 14 residues. CDR3 amino acids: CASSTGQGNYGYTF. The DNA for the CDR3 is TGTGCCAGCAGTACCGGACAGGGGAACTATGGCTACACCTTC.

The chain has TRBV10-2 and TRBJ2-7; a weak D match, TRBD2 (5 bases). V was clipped by 6 bases and J by 1 base, with 10 bases between them. The CDR3 runs 13 residues. The V gene's germline CDR1 is WSHSY and CDR2 SAAADI. CDR3 in amino acids: CASSVTSSYEQYF. CDR3 bases: TGCGCCAGCAGCGTCACTAGTTCCTACGAGCAGTACTTC.

In this sample, this clonotype turned up many times. The rearrangement uses TRBV7-2 and TRBJ1-1, with D possibly being TRBD1 (6 bases). Trimming removed 1 base from V and 5 bases from J, with 17 bases in between. From germline, CDR1 is SGHTA and CDR2 FQGNSA. The CDR3 runs to 16 residues. CDR3 sequence: CASSLVKGGGRTEAFF. CDR3 bases: TGTGCCAGCAGCTTAGTAAAGGGGGGTGGGAGGACTGAAGCTTTCTTT.

This clonotype has only a few counts. V and J are TRBV20-1 and TRBJ1-4, with TRBD1 matching over 8 bases. The J segment lost 4 bases and the V segment lost 5 bases, leaving 12 bases of the junction unmatched. The germline CDR1 and CDR2 sequences are DFQATT and SNEGSKA (reference sequence). The CDR3 has 16 amino acids. The CDR3 region has the DNA TGCAGTGCTCGACCGACACCGGGACAGGTTAATGAAAAACTGTTTTTT. Encoded protein: CSARPTPGQVNEKLFF.

This clonotype was counted a few times. This sequence joins TRBV6-5 and TRBJ2-2; D might be TRBD1 (6 bases). CDR1 and CDR2 (germline): MNHEY, SVGAGI. The CDR3 spans 15 residues. Trimming removed 4 bases from V and 7 bases from J, with 16 bases in between. The CDR3 sequence is CASSFGRGWNGELFF. The CDR3 bases are TGTGCCAGCAGTTTTGGCAGGGGTTGGAACGGGGAGCTGTTTTTT.

This chain connects TRBV5-1 to TRBJ2-5, with 7 bases matching TRBD1. The CDR3 spans 14 residues. Unmatched junction bases numbered 2, after V lost 2 bases and J lost 1 base. The germline CDR1 and CDR2 sequences are SGHRS and YFSETQ. CDR3 protein: CASSFGQAQETQYF. The CDR3 nucleotides are TGCGCCAGCAGCTTCGGACAGGCCCAAGAGACCCAGTACTTC.

This clonotype was detected only a few times. V gene TRBV12-3 or TRBV12-4 combines with J gene TRBJ1-1; TRBD1 agrees at 12 bases. This CDR3 comprises 14 residues. V gave up 6 bases and J gave up 6 bases; unmatched junction bases: 5. CDR3 sequence (DNA): TGTGCCAGCAGACCGGGACAGGGGGCAGCTGAAGCTTTCTTT. The encoded protein is CASRPGQGAAEAFF.

The J gene is TRBJ1-5, the V gene TRBV5-5; D possibly corresponds to TRBD1 (6 bases). This CDR3 comprises 16 residues. The germline CDR1 and CDR2 sequences are SGHKS and YYEKEE (reference sequence). V gave up 4 bases and J gave up 0 bases, with 14 bases separating them. The CDR3 region has the DNA TGTGCCAGCAGCCCCTGGGACACGTATAGCAATCAGCCCCAGCATTTT. Its translation is CASSPWDTYSNQPQHF. The full variable domain, completed using reference TRBV5-5 and TRBJ1-5, is DAGVTQSPTHLIKTRGQQVTLRCSPISGHKSVSWYQQVLGQGPQFIFQYYEKEERGRGNFPDRFSARQFPNYSSELNVNALLLGDSALYLCASSPWDTYSNQPQHFGDGTRLSIL.

This chain joins TRBV19 and TRBJ1-1, with D perhaps TRBD1 (5 bases). This CDR3 has 13 residues. Germline V lookup: CDR1 LNHDA, CDR2 SQIVND (reference sequence). Trimming cost V 8 bases and J 1 base, with 11 bases left between them. CDR3 in DNA: TGTGCCAGTTCGACGACAGCGAACACTGAAGCTTTCTTT. As protein: CASSTTANTEAFF. Full variable domain (outside the CDR3, taken from reference TRBV19 and TRBJ1-1): DGGITQSPKYLFRKEGQNVTLSCEQNLNHDAMYWYRQDPGQGLRLIYYSQIVNDFQKGDIAEGYSVSREKKESFPLTVTSAQKNPTAFYLCASSTTANTEAFFGQGTRLTVV.

The CDR3 coding sequence is TGTGCCAGCAGCCATAGGACAGGGCTAGGCGACGAGCAGTACTTC. Protein: CASSHRTGLGDEQYF. The J gene is TRBJ2-7, the V gene TRBV5-4; 8 nucleotides align to TRBD1. V lost 4 bases, J lost 5 bases, and 11 bases stayed unmatched. CDR1 is SGHNT, CDR2 YYREEE, per germline (reference sequence). This CDR3 is built from 15 residues.

This clonotype was found many times. The chain couples TRBV4-1 to TRBJ1-1, with TRBD1 identical over 11 bases. From germline, CDR1 is MGHRA and CDR2 YSYEKL. There are 14 residues in the CDR3. V dropped 3 bases and J dropped 7; count of bases not matched to a gene: 4. CDR3 sequence: CASSQVDRGLEAFF. The CDR3, as DNA: TGCGCCAGCAGCCAGGTGGACAGGGGGCTTGAAGCTTTCTTT.

This clonotype was picked up a small number of times. The chain recombines TRBV20-1 with TRBJ2-3; D possibly matches TRBD1 or TRBD2 (5 bases each). The CDR3 contains 15 residues. Between the trimmed V and J ends, which lost 6 bases and 4 bases, there was a span of 20 bases. Germline CDR1 is DFQATT and CDR2 is SNEGSKA (reference sequence). The CDR3 sequence is CSAPNPGRGADTQYF. CDR3 bases: TGCAGTGCCCCAAACCCGGGGAGAGGGGCAGATACGCAGTATTTT.

The chain is built from TRBV20-1 and TRBJ2-1; D is uncertain. The germline V and J ends were trimmed by 1 base and 3 bases, with 10 bases remaining between them. Germline-derived CDR1 and CDR2 are DFQATT and SNEGSKA (reference sequence). The CDR3 contains 14 residues. The CDR3 is CSARVRRIYNEQFF. Here the CDR3 DNA reads TGCAGTGCTAGAGTACGGCGGATCTACAATGAGCAGTTCTTC.

The table lists this clonotype with many counts. The gene calls are TRBV12-3 or TRBV12-4 and TRBJ2-1; D ambiguous. Trimming took off 7 bases at V and 1 base at J, with 11 bases between the two ends. This CDR3 region has 14 residues. The CDR3 coding sequence is TGTGCCAGCACCCTAGTGCCTTCCTACAATGAGCAGTTCTTC. Amino acids: CASTLVPSYNEQFF.

This clonotype was seen a handful of times. The chain couples TRBV6-1 to TRBJ1-1; possible D gene TRBD1, 5 bases. In germline, CDR1 is MNHNS, CDR2 SASEGT. This CDR3 region has 15 residues. V dropped 6 bases and J dropped 4 bases, with 18 bases sitting between them. The CDR3 loop is CASRSGGRRGTEAFF. CDR3 coding DNA: TGTGCCAGCAGGTCGGGGGGGAGGCGGGGCACTGAAGCTTTCTTT.

This clonotype occurred many times. The J gene is TRBJ2-5, the V gene TRBV7-8; 14 bases match TRBD2. CDR3 length: 16 residues. Germline V gene sequence: CDR1 SGHVS, CDR2 FQNEAQ. V trimming: 3 bases; J trimming: 4 bases; junction bases outside the gene matches: 4. CDR3 sequence (DNA): TGTGCCAGCAGCTTCGGGACTAGCGGGAGTGGAGAGACCCAGTACTTC. Translation gives CASSFGTSGSGETQYF.

This chain's CDR3 is CSVEAPGDRAKFF. As DNA, the CDR3 is TGCAGCGTTGAAGCCCCCGGGGACAGGGCAAAGTTCTTC. V usage is TRBV29-1 and J usage is TRBJ2-1, with 9 bases that match TRBD1. Looked up from germline, CDR1 is SQVTM and CDR2 is ANQGSEA. Germline trimming cut 1 base from V and 14 bases from J; bases unmatched to any gene: 9. The CDR3 consists of 13 residues.

This chain connects TRBV6-1 to TRBJ2-2, with 9 bases matching TRBD2. Germline-derived CDR1 and CDR2 are MNHNS and SASEGT. Trimming took 6 bases from V and 4 from J; bases not matched to a gene: 3. This CDR3 is built from 14 residues. The CDR3 DNA sequence: TGTGCCAGCAGCTCGGGACTAGCCACCGGGGAGCTGTTTTTT. Protein sequence: CASSSGLATGELFF.

This clonotype came up a few times. The chain carries TRBV5-1 and TRBJ1-1; a possible D gene is TRBD1 (5 bases). With 0 bases removed from V and 1 base from J, the gap between germline ends came to 10 bases. From germline, CDR1 is SGHRS and CDR2 YFSETQ. The CDR3 totals 15 residues. This chain's CDR3 is CASSLANGGNTEAFF. CDR3 DNA: TGCGCCAGCAGCTTGGCCAATGGGGGGAACACTGAAGCTTTCTTT.

The rearrangement joins TRBV6-5 to TRBJ2-5; 9 bases align to TRBD2. CDR1 MNHEY and CDR2 SVGAGI come from the germline V gene. The CDR3 is 16 residues long. Losses at the gene ends were 2 bases for V and 5 bases for J; bases not matched to a gene: 9. As DNA, the CDR3 is TGTGCCAGCAGTTACATGCGGGGGGGCCGAAGGGAGACCCAGTACTTC. Residues: CASSYMRGGRRETQYF.

With respect to this clonotype: A read error may produce the germline difference seen at one junction end. This sequence joins TRBV5-6 and TRBJ1-4; 8 bases line up with TRBD1. The CDR3 consists of 11 residues. Per germline, CDR1 SGHDT and CDR2 YYEEEE. The CDR3 DNA sequence: TGTGCCAGCAGCTCCAGGACAGGGAGGGTTTTT. This codes for CASSSRTGRVF.

The chain uses TRBV3-1 and TRBJ1-1; no reliable D call. CDR3 length equals 17 residues. Germline lookup yields CDR1 LGHDT and CDR2 YNNKEL (reference sequence). V lost 0 bases, J lost 2 bases, and 16 bases lay in between. The CDR3 DNA follows: TGTGCCAGCAGCCAAGAATACTTCGGGGTGACCAACACTGAAGCTTTCTTT. Protein sequence: CASSQEYFGVTNTEAFF.

This chain connects TRBV20-1 to TRBJ2-1; 7 bases align to TRBD2. This CDR3 contains 13 residues. Losses at the gene ends were 8 bases for V and 2 bases for J; bases not matched to a gene: 6. Germline CDR1 DFQATT, CDR2 SNEGSKA (reference sequence). CDR3 sequence reads: CSTTSYAYNEQFF. CDR3 coding DNA: TGCAGTACGACTAGCTATGCCTACAATGAGCAGTTCTTC.